Detailed here is one T cell receptor (beta chain). The sample comes from a study of CD8 T cells in ankylosing spondylitis. V gave up 6 bases and J gave up 0 bases, with 13 bases separating them. The CDR3 covers 15 residues. Germline assignment: CDR1 MRHNA and CDR2 SNTAGT. MiXCR, applied by TCRdb to the 5' RACE reads, yields one record per CDR3 protein. Here the sample spans approximately 200,000 distinct CDR3 sequences, 10% to 15% being singletons. Material: blood, either unsorted or a sorted T cell fraction (not recorded which). The genes are TRBV6-4 and TRBJ2-3; possibly TRBD2 for D (6 bases). This receptor was obtained from a male donor with ankylosing spondylitis or in good health (not recorded which). The CDR3 is CASSLGGTSTDTQYF. CDR3 sequence (DNA): TGTGCCAGCAGCCTCGGGGGAACTAGCACAGATACGCAGTATTTT.